A selection of T cell receptor beta chains follows, all from one sample in a study of blood T cell repertoires in COVID-19. This table comes from immunoSEQ multiplex PCR, and its TCRdb copy is limited to in-frame clones, with some not included. This sample has hundreds of thousands of clones, with about 86% found just once. Sequenced: PBMCs or T cells enriched from blood (not recorded which). The origin of the receptors is a woman between 40 and 50 years old with acute COVID-19. CDR3s include the opening cysteine and the closing phenylalanine or tryptophan. Each record gives: clone size, V gene, D gene, J gene, CDR3 length, CDR3 protein, CDR3 DNA. D genes are given only for firm matches. Clone size is not always given. Where it is, it says once, few, many or a class for expanded clones.

>-|TRBV24-1|TRBD1|TRBJ1-2|16
CATSDNTPGQGAGYTF
TGTGCCACCAGTGATAATACTCCGGGACAGGGGGCGGGCTACACCTTC
>-|TRBV20-1|TRBD1|TRBJ1-2|15
CSASGRGQGGNGYTF
TGCAGTGCTAGTGGGAGGGGACAGGGGGGTAATGGCTACACCTTC
>-|TRBV2|TRBD1|TRBJ2-2|15
CASTWTGGHTGELFF
TGTGCCAGCACTTGGACAGGGGGCCACACCGGGGAGCTGTTTTTT
>-|TRBV5-8|-|TRBJ2-7|14
CASSLIQGVGEQYF
TGTGCCAGCAGCTTAATACAGGGTGTTGGCGAGCAGTACTTC
>-|TRBV2|TRBD1|TRBJ1-5|15
CASRVEGGPNQPQHF
TGTGCCAGCAGAGTAGAAGGGGGCCCCAATCAGCCCCAGCATTTT
>-|TRBV2|TRBD1|TRBJ1-2|13
CASSEAQGAGYTF
TGTGCCAGCAGTGAAGCGCAGGGGGCGGGCTACACCTTC
>-|TRBV9|TRBD2|TRBJ2-5|16
CASSVAGLADQETQYF
TGTGCCAGCAGCGTAGCCGGACTAGCGGACCAAGAGACCCAGTACTTC
>-|TRBV5-1|-|TRBJ1-1|16
CASSLAGGRDGTEAFF
TGCGCCAGCAGCTTGGCCGGGGGGCGGGATGGCACTGAAGCTTTCTTT
>-|TRBV19|TRBD1|TRBJ2-7|14
CASSPRTGSYEQYF
TGTGCCAGTAGTCCCCGGACAGGGTCCTACGAGCAGTACTTC
>-|TRBV7-8|TRBD2|TRBJ2-7|16
CASSRRLAGDSYEQYF
TGTGCCAGCAGCCGTAGACTAGCGGGAGATTCCTACGAGCAGTACTTC
>-|TRBV7-9|-|TRBJ2-5|14
CASRKQGAQETQYF
TGTGCCAGCAGAAAACAGGGCGCCCAAGAGACCCAGTACTTC
>-|TRBV13|TRBD2|TRBJ2-7|16
CASSSRPAGGGYEQYF
TGTGCCAGCAGCTCGCGACCAGCGGGAGGGGGTTACGAGCAGTACTTC
>-|TRBV15|-|TRBJ2-2|15
CATSATGGNTGELFF
TGTGCCACCAGCGCGACAGGAGGGAACACCGGGGAGCTGTTTTTT
>many|TRBV2|TRBD1|TRBJ2-7|12
CAMGQDSYEQYF
TGTGCCATGGGACAGGACTCCTACGAGCAGTACTTC
>-|TRBV19|TRBD1|TRBJ1-1|15
CASIGTGELNTEAFF
TGTGCCAGTATAGGGACAGGGGAATTGAACACTGAAGCTTTCTTT
>-|TRBV18|-|TRBJ1-1|15
CASSPKRQELTEAFF
TGTGCCAGCTCACCAAAGAGACAGGAGTTGACTGAAGCTTTCTTT
>-|TRBV10-3|-|TRBJ2-7|12
CASRAYSYEQYF
TGTGCCTCGCGGGCTTACTCCTACGAGCAGTACTTC
>-|TRBV29-1|-|TRBJ1-1|11
CSGRDGTEAFF
TGCAGCGGGCGGGACGGCACTGAAGCTTTCTTT
>-|TRBV19|TRBD1|TRBJ1-2|15
CASSLPGQGARGYTF
TGTGCCAGTAGTCTCCCGGGACAGGGGGCACGAGGCTACACCTTC
>once|TRBV7-2|TRBD1|TRBJ1-5|14
CASSQGTDNQPQHF
TGTGCCAGCAGCCAGGGGACAGACAATCAGCCCCAGCATTTT
>-|TRBV27|TRBD1|TRBJ2-7|15
CASSLYFGQAYEQYF
TGTGCCAGCAGTTTGTACTTCGGACAGGCCTACGAGCAGTACTTC
>-|TRBV7-3|-|TRBJ2-4|15
CASSLTSGAKNIQYF
TGTGCCAGCAGCTTAACCTCGGGGGCCAAAAACATTCAGTACTTC
>-|TRBV7-3|TRBD2|TRBJ2-1|18
CASSPGTSGRIPGNEQFF
TGTGCCAGCAGCCCTGGGACTAGCGGGAGGATTCCGGGGAATGAGCAGTTCTTC
>-|TRBV5-4|-|TRBJ2-7|14
CASSRGKATYEQYF
TGTGCCAGCAGCCGCGGGAAAGCTACCTACGAGCAGTACTTC
>-|TRBV5-1|TRBD1|TRBJ1-5|15
CASSLGRGENQPQHF
TGCGCCAGCAGCTTGGGCAGGGGGGAAAATCAGCCCCAGCATTTT
>-|TRBV2|TRBD2|TRBJ2-1|17
CASRPPGGRALSNEQFF
TGTGCCAGTCGGCCCCCCGGCGGGAGGGCCCTTAGTAATGAGCAGTTCTTC
>-|TRBV19|-|TRBJ2-3|13
CATARSGTDTQYF
TGTGCCACCGCGCGTAGCGGCACAGATACGCAGTATTTT
>-|TRBV5-4|-|TRBJ2-7|14
CASSKDIRTYEQYF
TGTGCCAGCAGCAAGGACATCCGAACTTACGAGCAGTACTTC
>-|TRBV12-5|-|TRBJ1-1|15
CASGLQGGVGTEAFF
TGTGCTAGTGGTTTACAGGGTGGGGTGGGGACTGAAGCTTTCTTT
>many|TRBV19|-|TRBJ1-6|15
CASSVGPSSDSPLHF
TGTGCCAGTAGTGTCGGCCCCTCTAGCGATTCACCCCTCCACTTT
>-|TRBV6-2/TRBV6-3|TRBD2|TRBJ2-4|17
CASSASGRVLAKNIQYF
TGTGCCAGCAGTGCCAGCGGGAGAGTTCTAGCCAAAAACATTCAGTACTTC
>once|TRBV29-1|-|TRBJ1-2|20
CSVEEEMGGATLLANYGYTF
TGCAGCGTTGAAGAAGAAATGGGAGGGGCTACTCTATTAGCTAACTATGGCTACACCTTC
>-|TRBV27|TRBD2|TRBJ2-3|16
CASSKGLAGVADTQYF
TGTGCCAGCAGTAAGGGACTAGCGGGAGTTGCAGATACGCAGTATTTT
>-|TRBV27|TRBD2|TRBJ2-3|15
CASSSPGLASDTQYF
TGTGCCAGCAGTTCACCGGGACTAGCATCAGATACGCAGTATTTT
>-|TRBV21-1|-|TRBJ1-5|12
CASSNINQPQHF
TGTGCCAGCAGCAACATCAATCAGCCCCAGCATTTT
>once|TRBV5-1|TRBD2|TRBJ2-7|19
CASSLVLRGLAGVYYEQYF
TGCGCCAGCAGCTTGGTTCTGCGGGGACTAGCGGGAGTCTATTACGAGCAGTACTTC